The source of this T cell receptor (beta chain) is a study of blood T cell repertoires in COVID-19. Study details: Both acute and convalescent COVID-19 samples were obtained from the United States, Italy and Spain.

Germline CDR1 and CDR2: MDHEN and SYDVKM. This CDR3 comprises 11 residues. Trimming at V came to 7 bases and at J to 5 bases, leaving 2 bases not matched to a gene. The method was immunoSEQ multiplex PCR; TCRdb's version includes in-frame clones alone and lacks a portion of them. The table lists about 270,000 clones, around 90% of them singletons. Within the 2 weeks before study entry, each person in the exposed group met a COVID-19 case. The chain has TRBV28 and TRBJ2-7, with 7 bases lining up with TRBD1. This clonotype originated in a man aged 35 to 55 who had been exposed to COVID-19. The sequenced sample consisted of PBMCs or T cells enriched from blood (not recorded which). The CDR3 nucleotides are TGTGCCAGCACAGACAGGGACGAGCAGTACTTC. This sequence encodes CASTDRDEQYF.